This T cell receptor beta chain derives from a study of T cell repertoires in cytomegalovirus infection. In germline, CDR1 is SQVTM, CDR2 ANQGSEA. V lost 3 bases, J lost 7 bases, and 18 bases lay in between. The CDR3 sequence is 14 residues long. Via MiXCR, TCRdb re-called the reads, giving one row per CDR3 protein. In the table there are fewer than 850,000 distinct CDR3 sequences, almost 30% of which are singletons. Concerning this clonotype: The antigen is unknown.

Source: cultured CD8+ T cells from PBMCs, taken from culture after CMV antigen stimulation. The TCR originated in a human donor in good health (CMV status not recorded). Some clones in this sample may be carry-over from other donors' samples. The chain joins TRBV29-1 to TRBJ1-2, with D tentatively TRBD1 (5 bases). CDR3 sequence reads: CSVEGGGVHTGYTF. As DNA, the CDR3 is TGCAGCGTTGAGGGCGGGGGTGTCCATACTGGCTACACCTTC.